This T cell receptor beta chain is drawn from a study of regulatory T cells in long-lasting Graves disease. V dropped 5 bases and J dropped 11; count of bases not matched to a gene: 22. Germline-derived CDR1 and CDR2 are SGHAT and FQNNGV. CDR3 length: 18 residues. To note about this clonotype: One base separates it from a far larger clone, so it is likely a read error.

Noted time point: newly diagnosed GD, antithyroid drugs for less than 3 months. Scientists built the TCR library using RNA that was extracted from PBMCs. Through Arm-PCR of CDR3 regions and iRepertoire HTBI primers, TCR beta libraries were built. TCRdb independently ran MiXCR on the multiplex PCR reads; one entry per CDR3 protein. Of 350,000 to 500,000 distinct CDR3 sequences listed, about a sixth are singletons. A further study also used this sample, focusing on T cells in Graves' hyperthyroidism and ophthalmopathy. This second study says: Most thyroid clonotypes expanded above 0.001 appeared in blood too.

This TCR was recovered from a woman aged 25 to 39 with Graves disease. Sequencing was performed on peripheral blood mononuclear cells (PBMCs), taken at new diagnosis, from a patient treated with antithyroid drugs. The rearrangement joins TRBV11-2 to TRBJ2-5; 11 nucleotides align to TRBD2. DNA for the CDR3: TGTGCCAGCAGCCAAGATCGGTCGTTAGCGGGAGGGCCTACTGAGCAGTACTTC. It translates to CASSQDRSLAGGPTEQYF. The complete variable domain, with remaining parts taken from reference TRBV11-2 and TRBJ2-5, reads EAGVAQSPRYKIIEKRQSVAFWCNPISGHATLYWYQQILGQGPKLLIQFQNNGVVDDSQLPKDRFSAERLKGVDSTLKIQPAKLEDSAVYLCASSQDRSLAGGPTEQYFGPGTRLLVL.